Listed below are T cell receptor beta chains from one sample, sequenced in a study of early T cells in non-severe SARS-CoV-2 infection. TCRdb re-analysed the 5' RACE reads in MiXCR, keeping a single row per CDR3 protein. The data show about 28,000 distinct CDR3 sequences, with less than 6% seen just once and about 6% held by the top ten. Sample: whole blood, taken at baseline. The receptors derive from an adult who was a healthcare worker with PCR-confirmed SARS-CoV-2 infection or an uninfected control (not recorded which). CDR3s include the opening cysteine and the closing phenylalanine or tryptophan. D genes are given only for firm matches. Rows give clone size only sometimes, using once, few, many, or a class for an expanded clone.

v_call	d_call	cdr3_length	j_call	clone_size	cdr3_aa	cdr3_nt
TRBV12-3/TRBV12-4	-	13	TRBJ2-3	-	CASSSKLLDTQYF	TGTGCCAGCAGCTCAAAGTTATTGGATACGCAGTATTTT
TRBV29-1	-	11	TRBJ2-5	many	CSVEVAETQYF	TGCAGCGTTGAGGTAGCTGAGACCCAGTACTTC
TRBV7-9	-	15	TRBJ2-1	few	CASSLGLREGNEQFF	TGTGCCAGCAGCTTAGGGCTCAGGGAAGGGAATGAGCAGTTCTTC
TRBV5-1	TRBD2	16	TRBJ2-2	once	CASSYSASGSTGELFF	TGCGCCAGCAGCTACAGCGCTAGCGGGAGCACCGGGGAGCTGTTTTTT
TRBV4-3	-	16	TRBJ1-5	many	CASSQESGAGNQPQHF	TGCGCCAGCAGCCAAGAGTCAGGGGCGGGCAATCAGCCCCAGCATTTT
TRBV20-1	-	13	TRBJ1-5	many	CSAPPGLNQPQHF	TGCAGTGCCCCCCCGGGTCTGAATCAGCCCCAGCATTTT
TRBV7-2	TRBD2	15	TRBJ2-1	many	CASSLSGGSYNEQFF	TGTGCCAGCAGCCTAAGCGGGGGCTCCTACAATGAGCAGTTCTTC
TRBV9	-	15	TRBJ2-5	many	CASSVKPWTQETQYF	TGTGCCAGCAGCGTAAAACCCTGGACCCAAGAGACCCAGTACTTC
TRBV18	-	13	TRBJ2-7	few	CASSPLRGHEQYF	TGTGCCAGCTCACCACTGAGGGGTCACGAGCAGTACTTC
TRBV20-1	TRBD2	16	TRBJ2-3	many	CSARSGSGGFTDTQYF	TGCAGTGCTAGATCCGGTAGCGGGGGCTTCACAGATACGCAGTATTTT
TRBV7-2	TRBD2	15	TRBJ2-2	many	CASSLVAGETGELFF	TGTGCCAGCAGCTTAGTAGCGGGAGAGACCGGGGAGCTGTTTTTT
TRBV5-1	TRBD2	16	TRBJ2-3	-	CASSPGLAGETDTQYF	TGCGCCAGCAGCCCGGGACTAGCGGGAGAAACAGATACGCAGTATTTT
TRBV20-1	TRBD1	15	TRBJ2-1	few	CSANTDRAAYNEQFF	TGCAGTGCAAATACGGACAGGGCCGCCTACAATGAGCAGTTCTTC
TRBV27	TRBD2	16	TRBJ2-1	many	CASSLSIAGGGIVKFF	TGTGCCAGCAGTTTATCGATAGCGGGAGGAGGTATAGTGAAGTTCTTC
TRBV20-1	-	11	TRBJ2-1	many	CSARRRGEQFF	TGCAGTGCTAGAAGACGGGGTGAGCAGTTCTTC
TRBV7-6	TRBD2	15	TRBJ2-3	many	CASRRGGGSTDTQYF	TGTGCCAGCAGGAGGGGCGGGGGTAGCACAGATACGCAGTATTTT
TRBV4-3	TRBD2	15	TRBJ2-3	many	CASRRRLAGWDTQYF	TGCGCCAGCAGACGGCGATTAGCGGGCTGGGATACGCAGTATTTT
TRBV29-1	-	15	TRBJ2-7	many	CSVESQGRMTYEQYF	TGCAGCGTTGAAAGCCAGGGGCGTATGACCTACGAGCAGTACTTC
TRBV20-1	TRBD1	14	TRBJ2-6	many	CSANQGAGANVLTF	TGCAGTGCTAATCAGGGGGCTGGGGCCAACGTCCTGACTTTC
TRBV11-2	TRBD2	15	TRBJ2-1	-	CASRSERGGLDEQFF	TGTGCCAGCAGATCAGAGCGGGGAGGGCTGGATGAGCAGTTCTTC
TRBV30	TRBD1	12	TRBJ1-2	many	CAWDTGTGGYTF	TGTGCCTGGGATACCGGGACAGGGGGCTACACCTTC
TRBV29-1	-	13	TRBJ1-2	many	CSVGQGQAYGYTF	TGCAGCGTTGGTCAGGGGCAGGCCTATGGCTACACCTTC
TRBV7-3	-	15	TRBJ2-7	many	CASSLTGGETYEQYF	TGTGCCAGCAGCTTAACTGGTGGGGAGACCTACGAGCAGTACTTC
TRBV6-5	-	13	TRBJ1-1	-	CASSSRTGGEAFF	TGTGCCAGCAGTTCCCGAACCGGTGGTGAAGCTTTCTTT
TRBV24-1	-	14	TRBJ2-4	many	CATSEEGAKNIQYF	TGTGCCACCAGTGAGGAGGGAGCCAAAAACATTCAGTACTTC
TRBV7-6	-	17	TRBJ1-6	many	CASSWGRGRFLNSPLHF	TGTGCCAGCAGCTGGGGCAGGGGTCGCTTTCTTAATTCACCCCTCCACTTT